This T cell receptor (beta chain) is drawn from a study of blood T cell repertoires in COVID-19. The overall study: The study drew acute and convalescent COVID-19 samples from the United States, Italy and Spain.

The CDR3 covers 13 residues. Germline V gene lookup returns CDR1 SGHRS and CDR2 YFSETQ. V was cut by 7 bases and J by 5 bases, with 16 bases left in between. Sequencing was performed with immunoSEQ multiplex PCR; in TCRdb, only in-frame clones are kept and a portion is missing. The table lists about 200,000 clones, roughly 90% of them singletons. The receptor comes from a man younger than 35 with active or convalescent COVID-19. The material sequenced was peripheral blood. V usage is TRBV5-1 and J usage is TRBJ2-7; possible D gene TRBD1, 5 bases. The CDR3 region is CASAKNRFHEQYF. The CDR3 nucleotides read TGCGCCAGCGCGAAAAACAGGTTCCACGAGCAGTACTTC.